This is a list of T cell receptor beta chains from one sample in a study of cytomegalovirus exposure and HLA in healthy donors. Profiling relied on immunoSEQ multiplex PCR, and the TCRdb table lists in-frame clones only, not all of them. This sample has 160,000 or so clones, with around 89% found just once. Sequencing input: PBMCs. The source is a man aged 18 to 29 in good health and CMV-seronegative. The conserved cysteine and the conserved F or W are not part of the CDR3 here. Fields, in order: clone size, V gene, CDR3 protein. Size tells how often a clone was seen (once, few, many) or the class of an expanded clone, and some rows leave it out.

NA,TRBV13,ASSPSGGMNYGYT
NA,TRBV5-1,ASSPDSFLMNTEAF
NA,TRBV10-1,ASSERIRGEAF
NA,TRBV5-1,ASSLASGSYEQY
NA,TRBV11-2,ASSQAGPGINNEQF
NA,TRBV5-1,ASSLTGQDTETQY
NA,TRBV5-6,ASSLHGKNTEAF
NA,TRBV18,ASSPGTGMRGYT
NA,TRBV9,ASSVGRRSGNTIY
NA,TRBV5-1,ASSGTGTPIEQY
once,TRBV5-1,ASSLASGGFQGEQF
NA,TRBV5-6,ASSLQGVTTGELF
NA,TRBV11-2,ASSLGTSGGSYNEQF
NA,TRBV28,ASSSQGAGEPYEQY
few,TRBV19,ATQSGGADYGYT
NA,TRBV5-1,ASSSGTSGKINTGELF
NA,TRBV6-1,ASIPTGVNTEAF
NA,TRBV2,ASNPLDRGQNTEAF
once,TRBV7-9,ASSLGASRRNEQF
NA,TRBV29-1,SVGRDSVYEQY
NA,TRBV7-9,ASSFSNREETQY
NA,TRBV14,ASRGGQRGEQY
NA,TRBV7-7,ASSSGTSGGGDTQY
few,TRBV6-4,ASSAGTSGTDTQY
few,TRBV6-6,ASSYLEGDTEAF
NA,TRBV6-5,ASSSNGGARNEQF
NA,TRBV27,ASTPRESSNSPLH
NA,TRBV27,ASSVGGGYGYT
NA,TRBV19,ASSTPGQINEQF
NA,TRBV28,ASREDRGTEAF
NA,TRBV15,ATSRGGTTYEQY
NA,TRBV28,ASSTTGVSNTEAF
NA,TRBV18,ASSPTGQSYEQY
NA,TRBV4-2,ASSQESRGGYGYT
NA,TRBV6-1,ASSEAGDSVEF
NA,TRBV4-3,ASSQAASGTSTDTQY
NA,TRBV6-5,ASLQGQGTEAF
NA,TRBV25-1,ASSDTGQGAYEQY
NA,TRBV9,ASSVELAAVNEQF
NA,TRBV6-6,ASTRQGLFLYEQY
NA,TRBV28,ASSLAGRTDTQY
NA,TRBV5-4,ASSLDRGMGYT
NA,TRBV7-9,ASNPPGQVSRRGGYT
NA,TRBV6-5,ASSSRGPVGVTQY
NA,TRBV6-5,ASSYSSGANYGYT
NA,TRBV5-6,ASSPDRGRTEAF
NA,TRBV19,ASSPGADTQY
NA,TRBV15,ATSERTGMGGYT
NA,TRBV7-7,ASSPLRAGNTIY
once,TRBV28,ASSLRLAGETGELF
NA,TRBV27,ASSPTGDGYEQY
once,TRBV4-1,ASSQEEVGPYTDTQY
NA,TRBV29-1,SVSGTGSGAGQPQH
NA,TRBV27,ASSLYYRTSGSSSPGTDTQY
NA,TRBV19,ASSTGQGFYNEQF
NA,TRBV5-1,ASSTGLNTEAF
NA,TRBV28,ASSFRVGSEKLF
NA,TRBV4-1,ASTSGGDSLNTGELF
NA,TRBV4-1,ASSKPTGRGTEAF
NA,TRBV9,ASSVAMPLKASGSGGELF